This record looks at one T cell receptor beta chain sequence and its context. The target antigen is unknown. The entry originates in a study of cytomegalovirus exposure and HLA in healthy donors. Study details: Genotyping showed roughly 77% of 300 to 450 donors falling in the Caucasian-associated ancestry cluster.

In the PCR, 60 Vbeta and 13 Jbeta primers were used. Measured with immunoSEQ multiplex PCR; TCRdb has only the in-frame clones, and not every one. This sample has about 96,000 clones, with roughly 74% found just once. This CDR3 region has 15 residues. V shed 0 bases and J shed 1 base, with 9 bases lying between them. The V gene's germline CDR1 is LGHNA and CDR2 YNFKEQ. Study conclusions and caveats: The classifier was said to identify cytomegalovirus status with high specificity and sensitivity. CMV antigen specificity was confirmed in vitro for three CMV-associated chains. Some highly shared sequence variants likely arose as a pipeline artifact.

This chain uses TRBV4-2 with TRBJ1-1; D remains unclear. Sequenced material: PBMCs. The receptor was isolated from a woman between 70 and 85 years old in good health and CMV-seropositive. DNA of the CDR3: TGTGCCAGCAGCCAAGATCCCAGGAAGAACACTGAAGCTTTCTTT. This sequence encodes CASSQDPRKNTEAFF.